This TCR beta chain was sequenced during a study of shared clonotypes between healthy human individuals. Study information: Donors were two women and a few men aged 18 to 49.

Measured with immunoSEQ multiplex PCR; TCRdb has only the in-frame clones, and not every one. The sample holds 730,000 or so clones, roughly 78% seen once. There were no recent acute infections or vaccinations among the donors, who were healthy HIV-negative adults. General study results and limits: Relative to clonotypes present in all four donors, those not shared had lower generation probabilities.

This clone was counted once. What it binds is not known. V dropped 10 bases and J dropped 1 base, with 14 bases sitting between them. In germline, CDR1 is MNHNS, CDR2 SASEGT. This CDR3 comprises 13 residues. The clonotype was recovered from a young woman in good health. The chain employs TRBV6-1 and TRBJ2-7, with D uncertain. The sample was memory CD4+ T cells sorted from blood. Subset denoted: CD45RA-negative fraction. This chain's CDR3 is CATQLGTSYEQYF. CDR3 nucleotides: TGTGCCACCCAACTCGGTACATCCTACGAGCAGTACTTC.